Below, one T cell receptor beta chain is given with its context. Antigen specificity is unknown. The sample belongs to a study of CD8 T cells in ankylosing spondylitis. Study-level results: One TCR beta motif, made up of roughly eight highly homologous variants, appeared characteristic of ankylosing spondylitis blood. As for the disease-linked clones, they showed a CD8+ phenotype and occurred at relatively low frequencies in peripheral blood. Several of the motif variants were reported before in synovial fluid and blood from reactive arthritis.

Quantitative 5'-RACE with molecular barcodes produced the TCR beta libraries. Each CDR3 protein gets one entry after TCRdb re-called the 5' RACE reads with MiXCR. The data contain 200,000 to 300,000 distinct CDR3 sequences, roughly a tenth of them singletons. From germline, CDR1 is GTSNPN and CDR2 SVGIG (reference sequence). V shed 4 bases, J shed 4 bases, and the junction held 4 bases outside the gene matches. The CDR3 runs to 13 residues. V is TRBV30 and J is TRBJ2-7; 10 nucleotides line up with TRBD1. This sequence was found in a male donor with ankylosing spondylitis or in good health (not recorded which). Sequenced: blood, either unsorted or a sorted T cell fraction (not recorded which). This chain's CDR3 is CAWTLDRGYEQYF. CDR3 sequence (DNA): TGTGCCTGGACCCTGGACAGGGGGTACGAGCAGTACTTC. Full variable domain (outside the CDR3, taken from reference TRBV30 and TRBJ2-7): SQTIHQWPATLVQPVGSPLSLECTVEGTSNPNLYWYRQAAGRGLQLLFYSVGIGQISSEVPQNLSASRPQDRQFILSSKKLLLSDSGFYLCAWTLDRGYEQYFGPGTRLTVT.